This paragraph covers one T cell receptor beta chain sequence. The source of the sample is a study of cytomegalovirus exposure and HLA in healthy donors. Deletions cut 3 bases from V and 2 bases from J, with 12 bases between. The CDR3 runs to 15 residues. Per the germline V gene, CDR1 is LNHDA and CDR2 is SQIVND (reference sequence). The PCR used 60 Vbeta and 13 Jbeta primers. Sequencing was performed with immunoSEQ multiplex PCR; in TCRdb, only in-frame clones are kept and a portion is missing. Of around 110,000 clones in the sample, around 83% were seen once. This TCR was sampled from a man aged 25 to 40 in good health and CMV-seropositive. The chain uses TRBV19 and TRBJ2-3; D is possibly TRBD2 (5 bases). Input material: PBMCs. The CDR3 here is CASSIRQDFTDTQYF. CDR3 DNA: TGTGCCAGTAGTATTCGGCAGGACTTCACAGATACGCAGTATTTT.